The 24 T cell receptor beta chains below come from one sample, sequenced in a study of blood T cell repertoires in COVID-19. Profiling relied on immunoSEQ multiplex PCR, and the TCRdb table lists in-frame clones only, not all of them. The profile covers around 77,000 clones, with 85% appearing a single time and under 6% taken by the ten largest. Input material: peripheral blood. The receptors derive from an elderly man with acute or convalescent COVID-19.

The rearrangement uses TRBV5-4 and TRBJ2-1; 14 nucleotides agree with TRBD2. The germline V gene encodes CDR1 SGHNT and CDR2 YYREEE (reference sequence). J was trimmed by 4 bases and V by 4 bases; bases with no gene match: 4. This CDR3 comprises 16 residues. CDR3 sequence: CASSLGTSGGYNEQFF. The CDR3 DNA follows: TGTGCCAGCAGCCTTGGGACTAGCGGGGGTTACAATGAGCAGTTCTTC. The complete variable domain, with remaining parts taken from reference TRBV5-4 and TRBJ2-1, reads ETGVTQSPTHLIKTRGQQVTLRCSSQSGHNTVSWYQQALGQGPQFIFQYYREEENGRGNFPPRFSGLQFPNYSSELNVNALELDDSALYLCASSLGTSGGYNEQFFGPGTRLTVL.

In this sample, this clone turned up a few times. The CDR3 DNA is TGTGCCAGCGGACAGGGAAGGCGCACTGAAGCTTTCTTT. Its translation: CASGQGRRTEAFF. The chain employs TRBV28 and TRBJ1-1, with 8 bases fitting TRBD1. After removal of 8 bases from V and 4 bases from J, the junction contained 6 bases not matched to a gene. The germline V gene encodes CDR1 MDHEN and CDR2 SYDVKM. The CDR3 length is 13 residues. The whole variable domain, remainder taken from reference TRBV28 and TRBJ1-1, is DVKVTQSSRYLVKRTGEKVFLECVQDMDHENMFWYRQDPGLGLRLIYFSYDVKMKEKGDIPEGYSVSREKKERFSLILESASTNQTSMYLCASGQGRRTEAFFGQGTRLTVV.

The V gene is TRBV7-8, the J gene TRBJ1-5, with a weak D call TRBD1 (6 bases). Germline V gives CDR1 SGHVS, CDR2 FQNEAQ. V was clipped by 2 bases and J by 6 bases, with 11 bases between them. The CDR3 totals 14 residues. The CDR3 bases are TGTGCCAGCAGCTTAAGTACAGGGCGTCAGCCCCAGCATTTT. It specifies CASSLSTGRQPQHF.

The chain is built from TRBV10-3 and TRBJ2-2; no firm D call. Germline assignment: CDR1 ENHRY and CDR2 SYGVKD. The CDR3 contains 16 residues. Deletions cut 0 bases from V and 1 base from J, with 9 bases between. The CDR3 DNA is TGTGCCATCAGTGAGTCGTTGACTGGGAACACCGGGGAGCTGTTTTTT. Translated: CAISESLTGNTGELFF.

The chain is built from TRBV7-9 and TRBJ1-2, with 7 bases lining up with TRBD1. This CDR3 has 17 amino acids. Germline CDR1 is SEHNR and CDR2 is FQNEAQ (reference sequence). The J segment lost 0 bases and the V segment lost 5 bases, leaving 12 bases of the junction unmatched. In DNA, the CDR3 is TGTGCCAGCAGCCGCGGACAGGCGCTGGGCCCTAACTATGGCTACACCTTC. Amino acids: CASSRGQALGPNYGYTF.

The chain links TRBV23-1 to TRBJ1-5, with a possible D match to TRBD1 (5 bases). TRBV23-1 is known as an ORF, though its function is uncertain. The CDR3 is 17 residues long. Between the trimmed V and J ends, which lost 2 bases and 5 bases, there was a span of 19 bases. The CDR3 nucleotides are TGCGCCAGCAGTCAAAGAGATACGGACATACCCTATCAGCCCCAGCATTTT. Encoded protein: CASSQRDTDIPYQPQHF.

This clone was seen only a few times. The genes are TRBV9 and TRBJ2-1; TRBD2 matches 7 bases. The ends lost 6 bases at V and 5 bases at J; junction bases unmatched: 11. CDR1 and CDR2 from the germline V gene are SGDLS and YYNGEE. The length of the CDR3 is 15 residues. The CDR3 loop is CASNNGGTNNNEQFF. CDR3 in DNA: TGTGCCAGCAATAACGGGGGGACGAATAACAATGAGCAGTTCTTC. Variable domain in full (rest from reference TRBV9 and TRBJ2-1): DSGVTQTPKHLITATGQRVTLRCSPRSGDLSVYWYQQSLDQGLQFLIQYYNGEERAKGNILERFSAQQFPDLHSELNLSSLELGDSALYFCASNNGGTNNNEQFFGPGTRLTVL.

The chain carries TRBV28 and TRBJ1-4; D might be TRBD1 (6 bases). Trimming stripped 11 bases from V and 3 bases from J, with 10 bases between. The CDR3 is made up of 12 amino acids. Germline V CDR1 and CDR2: MDHEN, SYDVKM. CDR3 loop: CASGVSNEKLFF. CDR3 sequence (DNA): TGTGCCTCAGGGGTTTCTAATGAAAAACTGTTTTTT.

The J gene is TRBJ1-1, the V gene TRBV12-3 or TRBV12-4, with D perhaps TRBD1 (6 bases). The CDR3 totals 13 residues. The ends were cut back, 4 bases at V and 3 bases at J, with 9 bases in the middle. CDR3 coding DNA: TGTGCCAGCAGTTATAACAGGGACACTGAAGCTTTCTTT. Encoded protein: CASSYNRDTEAFF.

The chain joins TRBV5-4 to TRBJ1-2, with TRBD1 matching 8 bases. The CDR3 length is 14 residues. Per germline, CDR1 SGHNT and CDR2 YYREEE (reference sequence). V shed 4 bases and J 7 bases; nucleotides not matched to a gene: 9. The CDR3 protein is CASSGPGQEGGYTF. The CDR3 bases are TGTGCCAGCAGCGGACCGGGACAGGAGGGTGGCTACACCTTC.

This clone was seen just once. CDR3 sequence (DNA): TGTGCCAGCAGCTTCGCGACAGGGGGCACTGAAGCTTTCTTT. Translating gives CASSFATGGTEAFF. V usage is TRBV11-2 and J usage is TRBJ1-1; 9 bases are a match to TRBD1. From germline, CDR1 is SGHAT and CDR2 FQNNGV. This CDR3 region has 14 residues. V lost 3 bases and J lost 4; bases outside the gene matches: 3.

The V call is TRBV6-6, the J call TRBJ2-5; TRBD2 matches 12 bases. J lost 4 bases, V lost 0 bases, and 3 bases had no gene match. Looked up from germline, CDR1 is MNHNY and CDR2 is SVGAGI (reference sequence). The CDR3 totals 16 residues. The CDR3 here is CASSYSSSGGAETQYF. CDR3 DNA: TGTGCCAGCAGTTACTCTTCTAGCGGGGGGGCAGAGACCCAGTACTTC.

The chain couples TRBV28 to TRBJ2-2; 8 nucleotides match TRBD1. CDR3 size: 14 residues. The ends lost 4 bases at V and 8 bases at J; junction bases unmatched: 6. The germline gives CDR1 MDHEN, CDR2 SYDVKM. Written as DNA, the CDR3 is TGTGCCAGCAGTTCCGGACAGGGCGGGGGGGAGCTGTTTTTT. Translating it yields CASSSGQGGGELFF. Drawing the rest from reference TRBV28 and TRBJ2-2, the complete variable domain is DVKVTQSSRYLVKRTGEKVFLECVQDMDHENMFWYRQDPGLGLRLIYFSYDVKMKEKGDIPEGYSVSREKKERFSLILESASTNQTSMYLCASSSGQGGGELFFGEGSRLTVL.

The chain has TRBV5-1 and TRBJ1-3; TRBD1 agrees at 7 bases. This CDR3 comprises 15 residues. Trimming removed 4 bases from V and 0 bases from J; junction bases left unmatched: 4. Germline loops: CDR1 SGHRS, CDR2 YFSETQ. CDR3: CASSRDRVSGNTIYF. The CDR3 nucleotides read TGCGCCAGCAGCAGAGACAGGGTCTCTGGAAACACCATATATTTT.

V usage is TRBV10-1 and J usage is TRBJ1-1; D gene uncertain. With 2 bases removed from V and 10 bases from J, the gap between germline ends came to 17 bases. The germline V gene has CDR1 WNHNN and CDR2 SYGVQD (reference sequence). CDR3 length: 14 amino acids. CDR3 sequence reads: CASSEEGDWSGAFF. CDR3 sequence (DNA): TGCGCCAGCAGTGAGGAAGGAGATTGGAGCGGAGCTTTCTTT.

The V gene is TRBV9, the J gene TRBJ1-1; 9 bases are a match to TRBD1. CDR1 is SGDLS, CDR2 YYNGEE, per germline. The length of the CDR3 is 19 residues. Germline trimming cut 2 bases from V and 0 bases from J; bases unmatched to any gene: 14. The CDR3 here is CASSVYRPGDRVLNTEAFF. In DNA form, the CDR3 reads TGTGCCAGCAGCGTGTATCGACCGGGGGACAGGGTTTTGAACACTGAAGCTTTCTTT.

V gene TRBV19 combines with J gene TRBJ2-5; the match to TRBD1 covers 11 bases. The V gene's germline CDR1 is LNHDA and CDR2 SQIVND (reference sequence). Unmatched junction bases numbered 9, after V lost 5 bases and J lost 13 bases. This CDR3 is built from 13 residues. CDR3 region: CASSASDRGLSYF. The CDR3 nucleotides read TGTGCCAGTAGTGCTTCGGACAGGGGGCTGTCGTACTTC.

V gene TRBV5-6 combines with J gene TRBJ1-4, with D maybe TRBD1 (5 bases). The ends were cut back, 4 bases at V and 8 bases at J, with 15 bases in the middle. Germline V gives CDR1 SGHDT, CDR2 YYEEEE. This CDR3 contains 14 residues. For the CDR3, the DNA is TGTGCCAGCAGCCTGGAGGGGATAGAGGAAAAACTGTTTTTT. Protein product: CASSLEGIEEKLFF.

In its sample, this clone was seen once. V is TRBV5-1 and J is TRBJ2-7; the match to TRBD2 covers 9 bases. The V and J ends lost 4 bases and 6 bases, in that order; junction bases with no gene match: 11. The CDR3 has 15 amino acids. Germline lookup yields CDR1 SGHRS and CDR2 YFSETQ. The CDR3 nucleotides read TGCGCCAGCAGCCCTGCTGCGGGAGGGCCCCCCGAGCAGTACTTC. This translates into CASSPAAGGPPEQYF.

V usage is TRBV5-8 and J usage is TRBJ1-5; no clear D gene. Germline values: CDR1 SGHTS, CDR2 YDEGEE. V was pared by 6 bases and J by 0 bases, with 16 bases between. The CDR3 is made up of 16 amino acids. The CDR3 DNA follows: TGTGCCAGCACCCTCTGGGGAGGATATAGCAATCAGCCCCAGCATTTT. This encodes CASTLWGGYSNQPQHF.

Here the CDR3 reads CASGRRVAKNIQYF. The DNA for the CDR3 is TGTGCCAGCGGGAGGCGGGTGGCCAAAAACATTCAGTACTTC. The chain uses TRBV28 and TRBJ2-4, with D perhaps matching TRBD2 (6 bases). CDR3 length equals 14 residues. Germline V gene data show CDR1 as MDHEN and CDR2 as SYDVKM. V lost 8 bases, J lost 1 base, and 12 bases lay in between.

This chain uses TRBV5-1 with TRBJ1-6; 10 bases fit TRBD1. Trimming at V came to 2 bases and at J to 7 bases, leaving 3 bases not matched to a gene. Germline lookup yields CDR1 SGHRS and CDR2 YFSETQ. CDR3 length equals 15 residues. The CDR3 nucleotides are TGCGCCAGCAGCTTCCGACAGGGGGCAAATTCACCCCTCCACTTT. Its protein product is CASSFRQGANSPLHF. The whole variable domain, filled in from reference TRBV5-1 and TRBJ1-6, reads KAGVTQTPRYLIKTRGQQVTLSCSPISGHRSVSWYQQTPGQGLQFLFEYFSETQRNKGNFPGRFSGRQFSNSRSEMNVSTLELGDSALYLCASSFRQGANSPLHFGNGTRLTVT.

The gene calls are TRBV6-6 and TRBJ2-5; 8 positions agree with TRBD1. The CDR3 runs 15 residues. Germline V gives CDR1 MNHNY, CDR2 SVGAGI (reference sequence). V dropped 4 bases and J dropped 7; count of bases not matched to a gene: 11. The CDR3 DNA sequence: TGTGCCAGCAGTTCCTCGACAGGGGCCCCAGGGACCCAGTACTTC. As protein: CASSSSTGAPGTQYF.

This clone was found a few times. The chain recombines TRBV28 with TRBJ1-2; D might be TRBD1 (6 bases). The CDR3 spans 13 residues. Trimming shortened V by 7 bases and J by 4 bases, and 13 bases separated the two germline ends. Germline CDR1 is MDHEN and CDR2 is SYDVKM. CDR3 sequence: CASTLDRLYGYTF. As DNA, the CDR3 is TGTGCCAGCACCCTGGACAGACTCTATGGCTACACCTTC.